The 16 T cell receptor beta chains listed next were all sequenced from one sample in a study of tumor-infiltrating lymphocytes in primary liver carcinoma. Starting material of approximately 500 ng total RNA yielded TCR beta cDNA via a constant-region primer. For TCR beta, libraries were produced by three nested multiplex PCR rounds using slightly modified ARM-PCR. Each of the first two PCR rounds ran roughly 9 cycles with TRBV1-TRBV30 forward and C-beta reverse primers. One entry per CDR3 protein results from TCRdb running MiXCR on the multiplex PCR reads. The table lists about 200,000 distinct CDR3 sequences, around 60% of them singletons. It was unsorted whole blood that yielded blood RNA, and germline DNA was also extracted. The sample was peripheral blood. Receptors were obtained from a woman aged 60-70 years with primary liver carcinoma and hepatitis B virus infection.

Details on this clonotype: One end of the junction varies from germline; a read error may be responsible. This sequence joins TRBV5-1 and TRBJ2-1, with 9 bases fitting TRBD2. Germline V lookup: CDR1 SGHRS, CDR2 YFSETQ. The CDR3 extends over 15 amino acids. CDR3 DNA: TGTGCCAGCAGCTTGGTGTGGCGGGAGGGGGCTGAGAAGTTCTTC. It encodes CASSLVWREGAEKFF.

This clonotype was seen once. A read error may account for a junction end that differs from germline. The chain carries TRBV11-2 and TRBJ2-7; 9 bases align to TRBD2. Germline CDR1 and CDR2: SGHAT and FQNNGV. CDR3 length: 19 residues. The DNA for the CDR3 is TGTGCCAGCAGCTCAGCTAAACGGACTAGCGTGAGGACCGCCTACGAGCAGTATTTC. Translated: CASSSAKRTSVRTAYEQYF.

The sample holds many counts of this clonotype. The genes are TRBV6-1 and TRBJ1-1; no firm D call. CDR1 is MNHNS and CDR2 is SASEGT in the germline V gene. Trimming took off 7 bases at V and 3 bases at J, with 24 bases between the two ends. The CDR3 length is 17 residues. Here the CDR3 reads CASIPPNPRTWDTEAFF. CDR3 DNA sequence: TGTGCCAGCATTCCCCCAAACCCCAGAACGTGGGACACTGAAGCTTTCTTT.

This clonotype has more than one count but fewer than ten. The chain links TRBV24-1 to TRBJ2-5, with D perhaps matching TRBD2 (6 bases). CDR1 and CDR2 (germline): KGHDR, SFDVKD. V was cut by 4 bases and J by 3 bases, with 11 bases left in between. The CDR3 sequence is 14 residues long. The CDR3 sequence: CATSEARREETQYF. The CDR3 DNA reads as TGTGCCACCAGTGAGGCTAGGAGGGAAGAGACCCAGTACTTC.

V is TRBV23-1 and J is TRBJ2-5, with 7 bases that match TRBD2. TRBV23-1 is noted as an ORF with a role that remains uncertain. The CDR3 runs 13 residues. Trimming removed 2 bases from V and 7 bases from J; junction bases left unmatched: 4. The CDR3 protein is CASSQLSGGTQYF. The CDR3, as DNA: TGCGCCAGCAGTCAACTCTCGGGGGGGACCCAGTACTTC.

To note about this clonotype: One base away lies a much larger clone, so this may be a sequencing read error. The genes are TRBV6-1 and TRBJ2-7; 8 bases match TRBD2. The CDR3 length is 13 residues. Germline lookup yields CDR1 MNHNS and CDR2 SASEGT. CDR3 bases: TGTGCCGGCAGAGCCGGGACTAGTAACGAGCAGTACTTC. Its protein product is CAGRAGTSNEQYF.

This clonotype was seen once. At one of its ends the junction is not consistent with the germline gene, which may arise from a read error. The chain couples TRBV11-2 to TRBJ2-1; D remains ambiguous. Germline V gives CDR1 SGHAT, CDR2 FQNNGV. The CDR3 runs to 15 residues. CDR3 sequence: CASSLVGSFWNDQFF. The DNA of the CDR3 is TGTGCCAGCAGCTTGGTAGGGTCGTTCTGGAATGATCAGTTCTTC.

About this clonotype itself: A junction boundary mismatches the germline segment, possibly from a read error. The chain uses TRBV11-2 and TRBJ2-3; possible D gene TRBD1, 5 bases. Germline loops: CDR1 SGHAT, CDR2 FQNNGV. The CDR3 is 14 amino acids. The CDR3 loop is CTSSSMTAVETQYF. DNA for the CDR3: TGTACCAGCAGCTCAATGACAGCCGTCGAGACCCAGTACTTT.

There are many counts of this clonotype. The V and J genes are TRBV7-9 and TRBJ2-1; 8 bases are shared with TRBD2. The germline V gene encodes CDR1 SEHNR and CDR2 FQNEAQ (reference sequence). V dropped 5 bases and J dropped 7; count of bases not matched to a gene: 13. The CDR3 sequence is 16 residues long. The DNA of the CDR3 is TGTGCCAGCAGCCGCGGTGGACTAGCCTTTATTAATGAGCAGTTCTTC. Translation: CASSRGGLAFINEQFF.

The rearrangement links TRBV29-1 to TRBJ1-1; D not certain. The CDR3 consists of 12 residues. Germline CDR1 is SQVTM and CDR2 is ANQGSEA. CDR3 bases: TGCAGTGTTAACCCTCTGGCGGAGAAAGCTTTCTTT. Its protein is CSVNPLAEKAFF.

This clonotype was picked up many times. The V and J genes are TRBV6-5 and TRBJ2-3; 11 bases are shared with TRBD2. The CDR3 has 15 residues. Per germline, CDR1 MNHEY and CDR2 SVGAGI. The junction had 7 bases not matched to a gene; V was cut back by 5 bases and J by 6 bases. CDR3 amino acids: CASSPQTSGMDTQYF. CDR3 nucleotide sequence: TGTGCCAGCAGTCCCCAGACTAGCGGGATGGATACGCAGTATTTT.

On this clonotype itself: A much more abundant neighbour one base away suggests this may be a read error. The chain carries TRBV5-4 and TRBJ2-1; TRBD1 aligns across 9 bases. The CDR3 is 14 amino acids. Trimming at V came to 4 bases and at J to 13 bases, leaving 12 bases not matched to a gene. The V gene's germline CDR1 is SGHNT and CDR2 YYREEE (reference sequence). CDR3 coding DNA: TGTGCCAGCAGCACACAGGGGGCAAACCCCCGCCAGTTCTTC. Translating gives CASSTQGANPRQFF.

The table lists this clonotype with a count of one. One junction end does not reproduce the germline sequence, and a read error may be involved. The chain links TRBV5-5 to TRBJ1-5; D is unclear. The CDR3 spans 16 residues. CDR1 and CDR2 from the germline V gene are SGHKS and YYEKEE (reference sequence). The CDR3 spells CASNLEQVVYNQPQHF. DNA of the CDR3: TGTGCCAGCAACTTGGAACAAGTTGTTTACAATCAGCCCCAGCATTTT.

This clonotype was observed many times. J is TRBJ2-7 and V is TRBV6-6, with D perhaps matching TRBD1 (6 bases). CDR1 and CDR2 (germline): MNHNY, SVGAGI (reference sequence). This CDR3 has 11 residues. The CDR3 loop is CAATGSYEQYF. The CDR3 region has the DNA TGTGCAGCCACAGGGTCCTACGAGCAGTACTTC.

This clonotype was seen only a few times. The genes are TRBV13 and TRBJ1-1; D uncertain. Germline V gene data show CDR1 as PRHDT and CDR2 as FYEKMQ (reference sequence). The CDR3 loop spans 13 amino acids. The V and J ends lost 0 bases and 1 base respectively, with 3 bases between them. DNA of the CDR3: TGTGCCAGCAGCTTAGGCTCGAACACTGAAGCTTTCTTT. This sequence encodes CASSLGSNTEAFF.

This clonotype is a singleton in its sample. A single base separates this from a much larger clone, so it may be a read error. The chain is built from TRBV6-5 and TRBJ2-2; TRBD2 might be the D (5 bases). V lost 5 bases and J 4 bases, leaving 11 bases between the germline ends. The CDR3 sequence is 14 residues long. Per the germline V gene, CDR1 is MNHEY and CDR2 is SVGAGI. The CDR3 loop reads CASSRTLCTGELFF. The DNA of the CDR3 is TGTGCCAGCAGTCGGACTCTATGCACCGGGGAGCTGTTTTTT.